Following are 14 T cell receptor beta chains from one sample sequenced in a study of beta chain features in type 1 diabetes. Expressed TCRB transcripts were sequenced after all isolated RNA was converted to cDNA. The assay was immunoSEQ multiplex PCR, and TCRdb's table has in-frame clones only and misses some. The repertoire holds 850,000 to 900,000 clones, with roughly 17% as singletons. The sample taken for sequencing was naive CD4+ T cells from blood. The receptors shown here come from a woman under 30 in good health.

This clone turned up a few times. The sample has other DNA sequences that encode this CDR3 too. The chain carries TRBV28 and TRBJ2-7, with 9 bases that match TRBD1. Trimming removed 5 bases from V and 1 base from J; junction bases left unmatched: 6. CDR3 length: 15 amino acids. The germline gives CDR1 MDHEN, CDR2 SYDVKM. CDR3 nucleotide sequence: TGTGCCAGCAGTCCATCCGGGACAGGGTCCTACGAGCAGTACTTC. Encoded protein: CASSPSGTGSYEQYF.

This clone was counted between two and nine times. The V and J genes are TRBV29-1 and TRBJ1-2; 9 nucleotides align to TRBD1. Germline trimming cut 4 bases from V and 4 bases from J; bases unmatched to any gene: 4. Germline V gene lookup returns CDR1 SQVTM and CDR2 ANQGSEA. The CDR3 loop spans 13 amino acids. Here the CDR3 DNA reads TGCAGCGTTGCCCAGGGACAGGGCTATGGCTACACCTTC. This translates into CSVAQGQGYGYTF.

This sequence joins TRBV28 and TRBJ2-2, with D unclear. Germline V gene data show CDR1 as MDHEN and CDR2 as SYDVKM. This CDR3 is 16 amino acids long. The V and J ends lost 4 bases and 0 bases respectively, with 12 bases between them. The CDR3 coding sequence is TGTGCCAGCAGTTCCGTCAAAACAGCGAACACCGGGGAGCTGTTTTTT. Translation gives CASSSVKTANTGELFF.

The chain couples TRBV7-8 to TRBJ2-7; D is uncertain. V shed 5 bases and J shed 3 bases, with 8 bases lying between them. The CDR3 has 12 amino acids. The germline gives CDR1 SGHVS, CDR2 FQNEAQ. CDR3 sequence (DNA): TGTGCCAGCAGCACCTTGGGCTACGAGCAGTACTTC. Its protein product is CASSTLGYEQYF. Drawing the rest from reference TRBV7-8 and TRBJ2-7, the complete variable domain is GAGVSQSPRYKVAKRGQDVALRCDPISGHVSLFWYQQALGQGPEFLTYFQNEAQLDKSGLPSDRFFAERPEGSVSTLKIQRTQQEDSAVYLCASSTLGYEQYFGPGTRLTVT.

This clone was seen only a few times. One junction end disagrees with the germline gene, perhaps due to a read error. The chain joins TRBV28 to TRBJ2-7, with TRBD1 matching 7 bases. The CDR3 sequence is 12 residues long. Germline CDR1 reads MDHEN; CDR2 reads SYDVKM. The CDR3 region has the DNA TGTGCCAGCAGTTCTCCCGTTGGGACAGTGGTCTTC. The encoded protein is CASSSPVGTVVF.

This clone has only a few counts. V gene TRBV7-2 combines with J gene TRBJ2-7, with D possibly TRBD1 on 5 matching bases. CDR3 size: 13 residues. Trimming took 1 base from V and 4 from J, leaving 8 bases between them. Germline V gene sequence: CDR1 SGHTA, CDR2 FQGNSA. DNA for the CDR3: TGTGCCAGCAGCTTAGTGGGGCCGTACGAGCAGTACTTC. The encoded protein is CASSLVGPYEQYF.

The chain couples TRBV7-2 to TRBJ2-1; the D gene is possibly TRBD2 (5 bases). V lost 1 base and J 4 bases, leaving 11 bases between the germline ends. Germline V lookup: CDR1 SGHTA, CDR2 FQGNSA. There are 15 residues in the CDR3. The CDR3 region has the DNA TGTGCCAGCAGCTTAGTGGTCGGGGAATACAATGAGCAGTTCTTC. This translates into CASSLVVGEYNEQFF.

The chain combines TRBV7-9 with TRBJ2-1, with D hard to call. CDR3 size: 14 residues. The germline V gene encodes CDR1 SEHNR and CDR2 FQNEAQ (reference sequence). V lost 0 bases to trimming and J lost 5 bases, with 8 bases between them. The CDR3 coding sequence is TGTGCCAGCAGCTTAGCCTTTAAGAACAATGAGCAGTTCTTC. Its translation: CASSLAFKNNEQFF.

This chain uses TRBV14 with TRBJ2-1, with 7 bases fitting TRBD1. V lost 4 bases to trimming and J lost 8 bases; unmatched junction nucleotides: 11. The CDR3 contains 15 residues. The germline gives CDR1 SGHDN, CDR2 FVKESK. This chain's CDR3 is CASSRRYRGQDEQFF. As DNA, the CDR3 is TGTGCCAGCAGCCGAAGATACAGGGGCCAGGATGAGCAGTTCTTC.

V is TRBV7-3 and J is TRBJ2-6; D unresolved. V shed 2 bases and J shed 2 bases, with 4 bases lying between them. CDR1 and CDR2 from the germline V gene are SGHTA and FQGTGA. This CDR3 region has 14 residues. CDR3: CASSLLTGANVLTF. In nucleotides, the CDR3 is TGTGCCAGCAGCTTACTCACTGGGGCCAACGTCCTGACTTTC.

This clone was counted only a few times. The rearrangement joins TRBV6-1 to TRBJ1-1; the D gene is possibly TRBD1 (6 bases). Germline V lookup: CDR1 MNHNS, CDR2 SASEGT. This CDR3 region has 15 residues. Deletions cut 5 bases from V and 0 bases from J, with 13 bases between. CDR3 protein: CASSSFEGVNTEAFF. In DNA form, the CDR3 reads TGTGCCAGCAGTTCATTTGAGGGGGTGAACACTGAAGCTTTCTTT.

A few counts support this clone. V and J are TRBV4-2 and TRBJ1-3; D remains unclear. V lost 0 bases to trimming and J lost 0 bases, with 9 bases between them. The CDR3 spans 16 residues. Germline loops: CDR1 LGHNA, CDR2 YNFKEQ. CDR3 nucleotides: TGTGCCAGCAGCCAAGACGAGGCAGCCTCTGGAAACACCATATATTTT. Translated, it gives CASSQDEAASGNTIYF.

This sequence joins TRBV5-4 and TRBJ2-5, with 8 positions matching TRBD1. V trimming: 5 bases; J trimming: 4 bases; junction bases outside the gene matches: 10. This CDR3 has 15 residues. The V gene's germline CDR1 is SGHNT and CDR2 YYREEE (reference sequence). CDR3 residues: CASRHGQGGGETQYF. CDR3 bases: TGTGCCAGCAGGCACGGACAGGGTGGGGGAGAGACCCAGTACTTC.

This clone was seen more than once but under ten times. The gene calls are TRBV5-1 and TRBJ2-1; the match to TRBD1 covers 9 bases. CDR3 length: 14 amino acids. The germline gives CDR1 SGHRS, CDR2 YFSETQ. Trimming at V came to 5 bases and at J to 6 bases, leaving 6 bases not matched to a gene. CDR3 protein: CASRPGQGSNEQFF. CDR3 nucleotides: TGCGCCAGCAGGCCAGGACAGGGGAGCAATGAGCAGTTCTTC.